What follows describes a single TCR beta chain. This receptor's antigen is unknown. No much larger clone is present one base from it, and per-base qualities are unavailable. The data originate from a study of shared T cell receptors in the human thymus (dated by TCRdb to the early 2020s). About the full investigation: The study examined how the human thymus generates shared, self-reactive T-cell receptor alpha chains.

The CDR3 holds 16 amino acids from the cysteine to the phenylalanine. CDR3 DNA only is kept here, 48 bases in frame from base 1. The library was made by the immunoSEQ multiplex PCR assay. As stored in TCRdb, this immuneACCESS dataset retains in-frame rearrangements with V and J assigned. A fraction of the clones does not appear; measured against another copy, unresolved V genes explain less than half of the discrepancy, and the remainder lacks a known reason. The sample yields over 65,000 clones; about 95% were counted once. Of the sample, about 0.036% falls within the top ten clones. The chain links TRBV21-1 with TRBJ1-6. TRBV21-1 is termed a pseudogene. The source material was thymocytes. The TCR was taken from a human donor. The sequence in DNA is TGTGCCAGCAGCAACGAAGGGAGCTCCTATAATTCACCCCTCCACTTT. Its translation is CASSNEGSSYNSPLHF.